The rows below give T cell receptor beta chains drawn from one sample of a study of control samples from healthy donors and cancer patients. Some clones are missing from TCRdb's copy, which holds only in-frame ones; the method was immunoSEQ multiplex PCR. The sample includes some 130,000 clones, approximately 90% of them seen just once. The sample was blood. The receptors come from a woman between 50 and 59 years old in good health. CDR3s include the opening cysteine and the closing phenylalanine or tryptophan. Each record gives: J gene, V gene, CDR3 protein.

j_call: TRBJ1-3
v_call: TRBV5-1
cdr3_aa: CASSLVGGSLSGNTIYF

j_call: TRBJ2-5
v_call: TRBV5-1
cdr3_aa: CASSLGGGQETQYF

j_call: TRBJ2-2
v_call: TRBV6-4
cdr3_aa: CASSDGDTGELFF

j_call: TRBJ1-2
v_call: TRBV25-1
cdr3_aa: CASTLGAGGYTF

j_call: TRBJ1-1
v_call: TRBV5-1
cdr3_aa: CASSLAGRVADEAFF

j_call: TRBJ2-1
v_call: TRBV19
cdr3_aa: CASSIPAARPSSYNEQFF

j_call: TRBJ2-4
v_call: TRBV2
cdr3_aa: CASSDGQFKNIQYF

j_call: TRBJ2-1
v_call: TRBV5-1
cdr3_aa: CASSFTAGVYNEQFF

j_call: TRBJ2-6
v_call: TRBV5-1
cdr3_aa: CASSLAPGWGANVLTF

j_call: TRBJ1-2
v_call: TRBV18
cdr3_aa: CASSYGTQGRGHYGYTF

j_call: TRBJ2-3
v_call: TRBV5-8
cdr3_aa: CASSLFSGARRDTQYF

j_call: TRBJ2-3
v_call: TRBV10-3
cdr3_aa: CAASSSSFTDTQYF

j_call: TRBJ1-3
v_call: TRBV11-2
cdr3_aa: CASSLDTQLRSSGNTIYF

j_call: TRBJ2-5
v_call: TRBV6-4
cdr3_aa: CASSVLAGGQETQYF

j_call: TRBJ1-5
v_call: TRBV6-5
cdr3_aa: CASSWQGVRSNQPQHF

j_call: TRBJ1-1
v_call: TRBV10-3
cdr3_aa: CAISESSGTEAFF

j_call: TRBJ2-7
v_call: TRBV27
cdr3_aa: CASSSRTGFSYEQYF

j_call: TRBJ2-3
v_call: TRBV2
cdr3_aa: CASRGPSDTQYF

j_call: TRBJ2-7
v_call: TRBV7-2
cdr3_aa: CASSLYFRDSDEQYF

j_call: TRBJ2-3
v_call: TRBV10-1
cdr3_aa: CASSAKQNTDTQYF

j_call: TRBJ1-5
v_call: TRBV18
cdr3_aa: CASSPGSNQPQHF

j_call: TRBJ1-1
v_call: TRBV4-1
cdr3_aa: CASRPISGSARNTEAFF

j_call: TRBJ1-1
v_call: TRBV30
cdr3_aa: CAWVSGGWTEAFF

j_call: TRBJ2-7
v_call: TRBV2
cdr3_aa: CASMGSYEQYF

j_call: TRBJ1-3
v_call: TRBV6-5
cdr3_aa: CASSYFADSGNTIYF

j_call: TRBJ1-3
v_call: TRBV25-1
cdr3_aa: CASSETYFSGNTIYF

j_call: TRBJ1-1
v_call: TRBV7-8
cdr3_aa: CASSTQMNTEAFF

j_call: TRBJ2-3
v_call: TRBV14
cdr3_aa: CASSQATAGYRTQYF

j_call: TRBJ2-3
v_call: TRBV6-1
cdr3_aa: CASSELGGDRTDTQYF

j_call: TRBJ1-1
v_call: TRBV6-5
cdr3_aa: CASSYMDRGPNTEAFF

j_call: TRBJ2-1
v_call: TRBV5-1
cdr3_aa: CASSLAYEQFF

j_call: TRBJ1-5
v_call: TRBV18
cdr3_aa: CASSPVLSSNQPQHF

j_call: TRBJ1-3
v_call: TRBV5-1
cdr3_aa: CASSLQAGASGNTIYF

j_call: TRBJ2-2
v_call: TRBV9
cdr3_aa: CASSVHRGGLAGELFF

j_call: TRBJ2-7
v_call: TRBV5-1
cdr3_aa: CASSLSLAGTYEQYF

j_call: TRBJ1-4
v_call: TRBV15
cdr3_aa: CATSRVVGGRGEKLFF

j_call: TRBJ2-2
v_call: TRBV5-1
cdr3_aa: CASSPIRVGELFF

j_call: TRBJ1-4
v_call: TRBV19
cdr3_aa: CATHARATNEKLFF

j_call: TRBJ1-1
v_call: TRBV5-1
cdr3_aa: CASSLDYRAGGWNTEAFF

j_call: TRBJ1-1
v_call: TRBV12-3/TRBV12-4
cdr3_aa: CASRRTTNTEAFF

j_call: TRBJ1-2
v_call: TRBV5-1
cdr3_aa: CASSLVLAAGVDGYTF

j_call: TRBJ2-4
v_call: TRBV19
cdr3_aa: CASSIGTLAKNIQYF

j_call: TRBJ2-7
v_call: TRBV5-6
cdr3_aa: CASSLASYEQYF

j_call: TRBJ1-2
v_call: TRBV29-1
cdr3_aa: CSCGPTNYGYTF

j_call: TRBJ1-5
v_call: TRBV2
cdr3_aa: CASSGQGDQPQHF

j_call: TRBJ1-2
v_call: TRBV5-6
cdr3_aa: CASSFGQGKTF

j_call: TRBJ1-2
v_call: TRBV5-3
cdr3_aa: CARSFGVQGGNYGYTF